Each of the 8 T cell receptor beta chains below was sequenced from the same sample in a study of CD8 T cells in ankylosing spondylitis. From the 5' RACE reads, TCRdb called clonotypes with MiXCR, one entry per CDR3 protein. The data contain 150,000 or so distinct CDR3 sequences, 9.5% to 13% of them singletons. Sequenced input: blood, either unsorted or a sorted T cell fraction (not recorded which). The receptors come from a male donor with ankylosing spondylitis or in good health (not recorded which).

The chain has TRBV29-1 and TRBJ2-6, with a tentative D call TRBD2 (6 bases). The CDR3 spans 14 residues. V dropped 3 bases and J dropped 9 bases, with 15 bases sitting between them. Per the germline V gene, CDR1 is SQVTM and CDR2 is ANQGSEA. The CDR3 reads CSVELTGAFNVLTF. CDR3 sequence (DNA): TGCAGCGTTGAGTTGACGGGAGCCTTCAACGTCCTGACTTTC.

The sample holds a few counts of this clonotype. The chain couples TRBV12-3 or TRBV12-4 to TRBJ2-1; D may be TRBD2 (6 bases). The CDR3 runs to 14 residues. The germline V and J ends were trimmed by 6 bases and 9 bases, with 18 bases remaining between them. CDR3 in amino acids: CASSQAEGWGEQFF. The CDR3 nucleotides are TGTGCCAGCAGCCAGGCGGAGGGTTGGGGTGAGCAGTTCTTC.

This clonotype was seen repeatedly, ten times or more. The rearrangement links TRBV12-3 or TRBV12-4 to TRBJ2-7; no reliable D call. The ends were cut back, 1 base at V and 2 bases at J, with 12 bases in the middle. This CDR3 contains 15 residues. The CDR3 region is CASSLDGSPAYEQYF. CDR3 in DNA: TGTGCCAGCAGTTTAGACGGCTCGCCGGCCTACGAGCAGTACTTC.

Points on this clonotype: A read error is possible here, since a much larger clone lies one base away. CDR3 amino acids: CASTWRGQSLPYEQYF. CDR3 nucleotide sequence: TGTGCCAGCACCTGGAGAGGACAGTCCCTACCCTACGAGCAGTACTTC. This sequence joins TRBV7-2 and TRBJ2-7; D is perhaps TRBD1 (6 bases). The CDR3 loop spans 16 amino acids. Trimming took 7 bases from V and 2 from J, leaving 21 bases between them. Germline V gene sequence: CDR1 SGHTA, CDR2 FQGNSA.

This clonotype turned up a few times. The chain recombines TRBV12-3 or TRBV12-4 with TRBJ2-3, with 11 bases that match TRBD2. The J segment lost 6 bases and the V segment lost 4 bases, leaving 9 bases of the junction unmatched. The CDR3 length is 16 residues. The CDR3 sequence: CASSYSGGAFDDTQYF. The CDR3 bases are TGTGCCAGCAGTTATAGCGGGGGGGCGTTTGACGATACGCAGTATTTT.

This clonotype was seen many times. The rearrangement links TRBV5-1 to TRBJ1-6; D may be TRBD1 (5 bases). This CDR3 region has 14 residues. V shed 0 bases and J shed 7 bases, with 8 bases lying between them. Germline CDR1 is SGHRS and CDR2 is YFSETQ. CDR3 in DNA: TGCGCCAGCAGCTTGGAGCAGGGCAATTCACCCCTCCACTTT. Its protein is CASSLEQGNSPLHF.

This clonotype has a count of ten or more. The V call is TRBV6-2 or TRBV6-3, the J call TRBJ1-2, with D possibly being TRBD1 (6 bases). V was clipped by 7 bases and J by 0 bases, with 15 bases between them. The CDR3 totals 15 residues. Per the germline V gene, CDR1 is MNHEY and CDR2 is SVGEGT. CDR3 loop: CASTLFDRPNYGYTF. The CDR3 DNA reads TGTGCCAGCACCCTATTCGACAGGCCTAACTATGGCTACACCTTC.

This clonotype was seen at least ten times. V usage is TRBV11-2 and J usage is TRBJ2-5, with a weak D call TRBD1 (7 bases). Germline V gene data show CDR1 as SGHAT and CDR2 as FQNNGV. Trimming left V 5 bases short and J 5 bases short, with 15 bases between. The CDR3 is 14 residues long. The CDR3 nucleotides read TGTGCCAGCAGCCGCCCCAGGGGGGACGAGACCCAGTACTTC. It translates to CASSRPRGDETQYF.